This T cell receptor beta chain was captured in a study of T cell responses to AZD1222 COVID-19 vaccine (dated by TCRdb to the early 2020s). Study-wide context: A total of just over 230 trial participants underwent TCR sequencing, of whom about 210 received two doses of AZD1222 and some 26 received two doses of the MenACWY control vaccine. Trial participants were enrolled by age into 18-55, 56-69 and 70-plus year subgroups, with roughly 160, 29 and 62 TCR-sequenced participants respectively. The research as a whole found: Reportedly, close to half of the unique spike-specific TCRs recognized epitopes lying outside the regions that are mutated in the B.1.351 and B.1.1.7 variants. Because no day 14 peak-response samples were available, repertoires were characterized only after the peak T cell response. Conclusions about previously exposed vaccinees are limited because only six or seven AZD1222 recipients were SARS-CoV-2 seropositive at baseline. After two AZD1222 doses, spike-specific TCR breadth and depth were significantly higher than at day 0 and than in MenACWY recipients. In the small 56-69-year group, the increase in depth fell short of significance, most likely because of low power. The whole spike protein was spanned by vaccine-associated CD4 TCRs, and dominant responses were seen in regions 160-218 and 743-854. Most participants were white British and females outnumbered males, and the authors suggested that clonal diversity may have been underestimated.

As regards this clone: No cognate antigen has been identified for it. Within one base of it there is no much larger clone, and no base qualities were kept.

The time point label for this specimen denotes: about 28 days (+/-7) after the second vaccine dose. In the paper's terms, the treatment or condition label means: meningococcal conjugate vaccine given as trial control. Vaccinee samples came from UK trials COV001 and COV002, including a single-blind randomized controlled phase 2/3 trial of AZD1222 (ChAdOx1 nCoV-19) in healthy adults. Trial participant PBMC samples were collected at day 0 and day 28 after the second dose for TCRbeta chain sequencing. The V end loses 0 bases and the J end loses 0 bases, and a stretch of 11 bases separates them. From a lookup of the germline V gene, CDR1 and CDR2 are LGHNA and YSLEER. The cysteine opens and the phenylalanine closes a CDR3 of 16 amino acids. Solely the CDR3 DNA is kept, with 48 bases framed from the first base. The CDR3 regions of human TCRbeta chains were subjected to immunosequencing. From the authors' description of their analysis: Repertoire TCRs were matched against a reference library of SARS-CoV-2-specific TCRs generated with the MIRA antigen-specificity platform. Breadth meant the fraction of unique TCRs that were SARS-CoV-2-associated, whereas depth meant the fraction of total T cells that were SARS-CoV-2-associated. Each spike-specific TCR was assigned to its reactive spike region and to a CD4 or CD8 class using the MIRA data. Log10-transformed breadth and depth values were compared by one-way ANOVA with Sidak's multiple comparisons tests. Drawn from immuneACCESS, this table holds only the in-frame rearrangements with V and J called that TCRdb kept. Clones are partly lost; checked studies trace under half to an unresolved V gene and leave the rest unexplained. V and J calls and clone size come straight from that table; D and trimming were deduced from the DNA. The sample table contains 150,000 to 200,000 clones; only one count was recorded for about 90% of them. More than 4% of the sample rests with the top ten.

The sequence was collected from an adult who received the MenACWY meningococcal vaccine as a control. The sample consisted of peripheral blood, taken 28 days after the second dose of the MenACWY control vaccine. Recombination connected TRBV4-3 to TRBJ1-2, and possibly TRBD1, on 6 matching bases. The nucleotide sequence reads as follows: TGCGCCAGCAGCCAAGATATAACAGGGACTAACTATGGCTACACCTTC. The translation is CASSQDITGTNYGYTF.